The source of this TCR beta chain is a study of T cell repertoires in cytomegalovirus infection. With 6 bases removed from V and 10 bases from J, the gap between germline ends came to 18 bases. This CDR3 contains 13 residues. Germline V CDR1 and CDR2: MNHEY, SMNVEV (reference sequence). In TCRdb, the reads were re-called with MiXCR into one record per CDR3 protein. The sample has some 62,000 distinct CDR3 sequences, 20% to 25% seen once. Concerning this clonotype: No antigen is known for it.

Material: CD8+ T cells from cultured PBMCs, obtained from culture after CMV antigen stimulation. The receptor was isolated from a human donor in good health (CMV status not recorded). Some clones in this sample may be carry-over from other donors' samples. The gene calls are TRBV27 and TRBJ1-1; no firm D call. CDR3 DNA sequence: TGTGCCAGCAGCCCTGACACGCCTCGGCGAGCTTTCTTT. This translates into CASSPDTPRRAFF.